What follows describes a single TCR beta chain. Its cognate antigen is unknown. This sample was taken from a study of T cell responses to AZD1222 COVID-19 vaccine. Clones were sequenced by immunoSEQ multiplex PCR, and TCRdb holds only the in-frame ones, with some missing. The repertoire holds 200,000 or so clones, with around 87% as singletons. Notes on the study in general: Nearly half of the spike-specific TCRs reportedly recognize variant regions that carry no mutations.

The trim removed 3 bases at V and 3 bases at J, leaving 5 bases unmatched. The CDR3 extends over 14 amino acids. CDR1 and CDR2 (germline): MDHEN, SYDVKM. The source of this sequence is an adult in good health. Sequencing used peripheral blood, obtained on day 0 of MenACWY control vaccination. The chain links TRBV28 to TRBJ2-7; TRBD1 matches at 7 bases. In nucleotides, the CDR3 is TGTGCCAGCAGTTTCCCAGACAGGGACTACGAGCAGTACTTC. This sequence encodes CASSFPDRDYEQYF.